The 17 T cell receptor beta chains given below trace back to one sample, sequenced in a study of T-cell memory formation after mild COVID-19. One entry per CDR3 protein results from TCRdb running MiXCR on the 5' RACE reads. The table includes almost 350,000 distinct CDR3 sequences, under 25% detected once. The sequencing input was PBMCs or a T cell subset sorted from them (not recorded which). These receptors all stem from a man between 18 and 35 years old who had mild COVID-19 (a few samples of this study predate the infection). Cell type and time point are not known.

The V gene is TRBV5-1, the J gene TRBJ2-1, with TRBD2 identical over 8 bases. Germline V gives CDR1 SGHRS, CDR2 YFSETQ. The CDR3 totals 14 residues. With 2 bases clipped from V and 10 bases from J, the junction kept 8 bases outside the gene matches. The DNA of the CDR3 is TGCGCCAGCAGCTTCCGGGGGGGAGCCGGAGAGCAGTTCTTC. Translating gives CASSFRGGAGEQFF.

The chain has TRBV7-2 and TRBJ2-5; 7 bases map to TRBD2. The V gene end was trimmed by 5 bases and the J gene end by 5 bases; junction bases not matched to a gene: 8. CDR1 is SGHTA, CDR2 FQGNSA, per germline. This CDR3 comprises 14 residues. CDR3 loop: CASSRDLGGETQYF. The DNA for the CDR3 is TGTGCCAGCAGCCGGGATCTCGGGGGGGAGACCCAGTACTTC.

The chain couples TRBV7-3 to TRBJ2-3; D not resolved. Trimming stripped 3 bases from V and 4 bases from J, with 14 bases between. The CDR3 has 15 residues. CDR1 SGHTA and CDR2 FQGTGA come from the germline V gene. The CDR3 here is CASSFGTTGADTQYF. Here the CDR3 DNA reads TGTGCCAGCAGCTTCGGAACTACTGGCGCAGATACGCAGTATTTT.

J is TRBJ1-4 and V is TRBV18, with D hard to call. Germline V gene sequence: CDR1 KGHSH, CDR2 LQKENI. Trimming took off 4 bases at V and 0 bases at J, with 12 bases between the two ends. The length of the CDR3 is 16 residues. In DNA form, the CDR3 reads TGTGCCAGCTCACGAACTGGCGTTGCAACTAATGAAAAACTGTTTTTT. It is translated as CASSRTGVATNEKLFF.

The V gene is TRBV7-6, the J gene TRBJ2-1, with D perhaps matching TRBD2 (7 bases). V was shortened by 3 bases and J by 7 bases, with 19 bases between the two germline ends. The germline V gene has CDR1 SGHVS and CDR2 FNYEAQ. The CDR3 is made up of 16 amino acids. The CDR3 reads CASSLESVGGRNEQFF. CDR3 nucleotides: TGTGCCAGCAGCTTGGAATCCGTGGGGGGGCGGAATGAGCAGTTCTTC.

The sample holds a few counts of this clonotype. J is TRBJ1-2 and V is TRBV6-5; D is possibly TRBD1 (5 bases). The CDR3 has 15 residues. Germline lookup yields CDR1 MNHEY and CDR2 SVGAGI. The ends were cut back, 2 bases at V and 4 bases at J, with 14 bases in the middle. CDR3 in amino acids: CASSYPTARGYGYTF. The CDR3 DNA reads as TGTGCCAGCAGTTACCCGACAGCTCGCGGCTATGGCTACACCTTC.

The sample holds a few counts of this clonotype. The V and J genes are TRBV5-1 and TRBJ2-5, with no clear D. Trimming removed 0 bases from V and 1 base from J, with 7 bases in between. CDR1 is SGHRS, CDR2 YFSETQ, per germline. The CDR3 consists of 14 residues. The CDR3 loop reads CASSLEGLQETQYF. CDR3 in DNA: TGCGCCAGCAGCTTGGAGGGCCTCCAAGAGACCCAGTACTTC.

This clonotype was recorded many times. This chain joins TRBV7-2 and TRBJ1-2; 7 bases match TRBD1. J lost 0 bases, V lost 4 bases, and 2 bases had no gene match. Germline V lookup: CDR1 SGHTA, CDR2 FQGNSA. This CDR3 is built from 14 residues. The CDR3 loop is CASSSTGANYGYTF. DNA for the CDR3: TGTGCCAGCAGCTCCACAGGGGCTAACTATGGCTACACCTTC.

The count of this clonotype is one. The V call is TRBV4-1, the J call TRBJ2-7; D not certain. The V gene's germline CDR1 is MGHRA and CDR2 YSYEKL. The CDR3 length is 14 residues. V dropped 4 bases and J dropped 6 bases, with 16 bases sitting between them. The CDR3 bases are TGCGCCAGCAGCCGAGACACCCATGGGGTCGAGCAGTACGTC. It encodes CASSRDTHGVEQYV.

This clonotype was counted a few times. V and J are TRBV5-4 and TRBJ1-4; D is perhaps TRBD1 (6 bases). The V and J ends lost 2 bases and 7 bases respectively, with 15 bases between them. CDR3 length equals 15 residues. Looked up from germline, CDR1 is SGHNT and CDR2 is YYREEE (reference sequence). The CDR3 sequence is CASSLQGSMGEKLFF. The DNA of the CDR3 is TGTGCCAGCAGCTTACAGGGAAGCATGGGTGAAAAACTGTTTTTT. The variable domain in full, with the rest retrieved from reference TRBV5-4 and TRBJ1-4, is ETGVTQSPTHLIKTRGQQVTLRCSSQSGHNTVSWYQQALGQGPQFIFQYYREEENGRGNFPPRFSGLQFPNYSSELNVNALELDDSALYLCASSLQGSMGEKLFFGSGTQLSVL.

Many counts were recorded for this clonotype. Here the CDR3 reads CASSPQQGGPYEQYF. Written as DNA, the CDR3 is TGCGCCAGCAGCCCGCAACAAGGGGGTCCCTACGAGCAGTACTTC. This chain joins TRBV5-1 and TRBJ2-7; TRBD1 might be the D (6 bases). The germline V gene encodes CDR1 SGHRS and CDR2 YFSETQ. Trimming removed 4 bases at V and 2 bases at J, with 16 bases between. This CDR3 has 15 amino acids.

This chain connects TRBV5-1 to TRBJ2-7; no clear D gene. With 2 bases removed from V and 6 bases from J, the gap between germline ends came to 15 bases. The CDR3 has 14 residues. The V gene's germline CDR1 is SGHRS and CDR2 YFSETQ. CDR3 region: CASSLGPPPGEQYF. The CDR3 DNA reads TGCGCCAGCAGCTTAGGGCCCCCTCCCGGCGAGCAGTACTTC.

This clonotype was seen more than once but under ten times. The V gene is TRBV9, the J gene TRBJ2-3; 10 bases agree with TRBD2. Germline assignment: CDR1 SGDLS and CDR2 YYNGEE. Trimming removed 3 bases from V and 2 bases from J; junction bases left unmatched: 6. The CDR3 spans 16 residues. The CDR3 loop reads CASSALAGEVTDTQYF. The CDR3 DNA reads TGTGCCAGCAGCGCGCTAGCGGGGGAGGTCACAGATACGCAGTATTTT.

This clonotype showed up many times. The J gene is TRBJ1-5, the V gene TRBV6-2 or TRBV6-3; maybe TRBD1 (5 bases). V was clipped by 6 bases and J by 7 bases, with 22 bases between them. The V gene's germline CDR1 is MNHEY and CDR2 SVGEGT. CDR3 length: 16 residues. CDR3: CASSPPAGLVEQPQHF. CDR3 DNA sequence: TGTGCCAGCAGCCCCCCGGCAGGGCTGGTTGAGCAGCCCCAGCATTTT.

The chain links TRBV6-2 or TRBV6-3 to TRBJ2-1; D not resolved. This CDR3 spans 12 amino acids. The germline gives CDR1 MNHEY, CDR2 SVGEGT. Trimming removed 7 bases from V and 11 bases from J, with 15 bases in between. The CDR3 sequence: CASISATTQQFF. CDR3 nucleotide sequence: TGTGCCAGCATCTCCGCAACTACACAGCAGTTCTTC.

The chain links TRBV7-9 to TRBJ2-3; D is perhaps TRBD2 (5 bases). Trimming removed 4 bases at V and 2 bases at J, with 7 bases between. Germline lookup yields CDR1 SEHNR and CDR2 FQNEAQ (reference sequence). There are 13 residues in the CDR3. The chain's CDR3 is CASSWRTTDTQYF. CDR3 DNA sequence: TGTGCCAGCAGCTGGAGGACCACAGATACGCAGTATTTT.

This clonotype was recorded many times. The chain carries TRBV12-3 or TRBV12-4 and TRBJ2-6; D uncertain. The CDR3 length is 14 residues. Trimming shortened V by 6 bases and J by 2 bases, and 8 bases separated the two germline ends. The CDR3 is CASSLGAGANVLTF. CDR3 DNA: TGTGCCAGCAGCCTAGGTGCTGGGGCCAACGTCCTGACTTTC.